Below, 4 T cell receptor beta chains from the same sample are listed, as sequenced in a study of cytomegalovirus exposure and HLA in healthy donors. PCR primers comprised 60 Vbeta and 13 Jbeta primers. The method was immunoSEQ multiplex PCR; TCRdb's version includes in-frame clones alone and lacks a portion of them. The sample holds about 90,000 clones, more than 70% seen once. The sequenced sample consisted of PBMCs. The source is an older woman in good health and CMV-seropositive.

The chain employs TRBV6-1 and TRBJ2-7; tentatively, D is TRBD1 (5 bases). Germline CDR1 MNHNS, CDR2 SASEGT. Trimming removed 1 base from V and 3 bases from J, with 10 bases in between. The CDR3 is 14 amino acids. This CDR3 is CASSEGQILYEQYF. Written as DNA, the CDR3 is TGTGCCAGCAGTGAAGGACAGATTCTCTACGAGCAGTACTTC.

The rearrangement links TRBV9 to TRBJ1-4, with D possibly TRBD1 on 5 matching bases. V gave up 3 bases and J gave up 0 bases, with 9 bases separating them. This CDR3 comprises 15 residues. Germline lookup yields CDR1 SGDLS and CDR2 YYNGEE. CDR3 protein: CASSAGTATNEKLFF. DNA of the CDR3: TGTGCCAGCAGCGCTGGGACTGCAACTAATGAAAAACTGTTTTTT. Using reference TRBV9 and TRBJ1-4 for the parts outside the CDR3, the full variable domain is DSGVTQTPKHLITATGQRVTLRCSPRSGDLSVYWYQQSLDQGLQFLIQYYNGEERAKGNILERFSAQQFPDLHSELNLSSLELGDSALYFCASSAGTATNEKLFFGSGTQLSVL.

The V and J genes are TRBV4-2 and TRBJ2-3; weak D call: TRBD2 (5 bases). V was pared by 0 bases and J by 5 bases, with 12 bases between. Germline values: CDR1 LGHNA, CDR2 YNFKEQ. CDR3 size: 15 residues. The CDR3 is CASSQDQTGVDTQYF. The CDR3 DNA is TGTGCCAGCAGCCAAGATCAGACCGGGGTAGATACGCAGTATTTT.

This clone was detected only a few times. The chain carries TRBV6-6 and TRBJ1-5; no firm D call. Trimming took 2 bases from V and 5 from J, leaving 7 bases between them. The length of the CDR3 is 13 residues. The germline V gene encodes CDR1 MNHNY and CDR2 SVGAGI (reference sequence). CDR3 sequence: CASSYRGDQPQHF. DNA for the CDR3: TGTGCCAGCAGTTACCGCGGGGATCAGCCCCAGCATTTT.